This T cell receptor (beta chain) is drawn from a study of PD-1 blockade in classical Hodgkin lymphoma. Sequencing was performed with immunoSEQ multiplex PCR; in TCRdb, only in-frame clones are kept and a portion is missing. The sample lists approximately 110,000 clones; roughly 87% were seen once. There are 14 residues in the CDR3. Per the germline V gene, CDR1 is MNHEY and CDR2 is SVGAGI. V gave up 7 bases and J gave up 4 bases; unmatched junction bases: 6. Findings of the study overall: Reported findings placed baseline TCR diversity lower in newly diagnosed patients (compared with healthy donors). Patients with an early start, nivolumab under 1 year after ASCT, were excluded. Prior therapy or disease activity may underlie the repertoire differences, whose causes remain undefined.

Regarding time point: cycle 4 day 1 (C4D1), after more than five weeks of nivolumab. There was relapse after autologous stem cell transplantation in every patient, and there was variation in brentuximab vedotin exposure. Complete response, partial response or progressive disease were the best responses. Details on this clone: The antigen remains unidentified.

This sequence originates from a human donor with classical Hodgkin lymphoma. This sequence joins TRBV6-5 and TRBJ2-7; 11 positions agree with TRBD1. Here the sequenced sample was peripheral blood mononuclear cells (PBMCs), taken before the fourth cycle of nivolumab. The CDR3 here is CASKPGQGVYEQYF. CDR3 coding DNA: TGTGCCAGCAAACCGGGACAGGGGGTTTACGAGCAGTACTTC.